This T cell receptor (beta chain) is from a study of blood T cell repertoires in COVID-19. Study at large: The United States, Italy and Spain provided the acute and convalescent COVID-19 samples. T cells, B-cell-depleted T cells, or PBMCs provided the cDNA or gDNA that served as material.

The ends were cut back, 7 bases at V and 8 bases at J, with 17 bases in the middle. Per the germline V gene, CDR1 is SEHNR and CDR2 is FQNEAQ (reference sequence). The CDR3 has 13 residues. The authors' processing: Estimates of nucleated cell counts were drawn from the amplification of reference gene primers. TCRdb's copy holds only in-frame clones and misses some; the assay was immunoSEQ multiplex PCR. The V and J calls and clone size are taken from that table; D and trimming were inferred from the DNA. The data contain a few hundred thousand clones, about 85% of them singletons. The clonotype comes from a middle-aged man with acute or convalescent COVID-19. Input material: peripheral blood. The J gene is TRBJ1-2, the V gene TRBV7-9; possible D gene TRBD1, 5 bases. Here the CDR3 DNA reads TGTGCCAGCACGACGGGCAGGGCGGAGGGCTACACCTTC. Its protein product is CASTTGRAEGYTF.